This T cell receptor (beta chain) emerged from a study of blood T cell repertoires in COVID-19. Whole-study context: Acute-phase and convalescent COVID-19 samples originated in the United States, Italy and Spain. The cDNA or gDNA used as material had been derived from T cells, B-cell-depleted T cells, or PBMCs.

The authors' processing: Reference gene primer amplification gave nucleated cell count estimates. Data came from immunoSEQ multiplex PCR; TCRdb stores just in-frame clones and leaves some out. That table is the source of V, J and clone size, and D and trimming were worked out from the DNA. The table lists 85,000 to 100,000 clones, 80% of them singletons, with around 9% in the top ten. Trimming removed 4 bases at V and 0 bases at J, with 15 bases between. This CDR3 has 16 residues. CDR1 is SGHTA and CDR2 is FQGNSA in the germline V gene. Input material: peripheral blood. V is TRBV7-2 and J is TRBJ1-1; possibly TRBD1 for D (5 bases). This clonotype was sampled from a man aged 45-65 years who had recovered from COVID-19. CDR3 residues: CASSSDSGAMNTEAFF. The CDR3 DNA reads TGTGCCAGCAGCTCCGACAGTGGGGCAATGAACACTGAAGCTTTCTTT.